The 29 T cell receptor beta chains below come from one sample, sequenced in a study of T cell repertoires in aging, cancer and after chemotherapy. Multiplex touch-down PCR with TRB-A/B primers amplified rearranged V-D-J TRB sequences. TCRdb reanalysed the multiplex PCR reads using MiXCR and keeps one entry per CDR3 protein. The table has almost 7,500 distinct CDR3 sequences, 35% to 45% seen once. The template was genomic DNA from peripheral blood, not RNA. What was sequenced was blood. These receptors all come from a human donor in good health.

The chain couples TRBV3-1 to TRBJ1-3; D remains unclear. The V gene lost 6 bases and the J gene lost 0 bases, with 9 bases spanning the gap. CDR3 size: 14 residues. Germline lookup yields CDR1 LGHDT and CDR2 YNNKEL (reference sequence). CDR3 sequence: CASSLGDSGNTIYF. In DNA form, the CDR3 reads TGTGCCAGCAGTCTCGGGGACTCTGGAAACACCATATATTTT. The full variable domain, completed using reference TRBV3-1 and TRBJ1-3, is DTAVSQTPKYLVTQMGNDKSIKCEQNLGHDTMYWYKQDSKKFLKIMFSYNNKELIINETVPNRFSPKSPDKAHLNLHINSLELGDSAVYFCASSLGDSGNTIYFGEGSWLTVV.

This CDR3 is CASSYAERGAQYF. The CDR3 DNA reads as TGTGCCAGCAGTTACGCAGAAAGGGGGGCCCAGTACTTC. The rearrangement joins TRBV6-5 to TRBJ2-5; D possibly uses TRBD1 or TRBD2 (6 bases each). Trimming left V 2 bases short and J 9 bases short, with 13 bases between. CDR1 and CDR2 (germline): MNHEY, SVGAGI. The CDR3 extends over 13 amino acids.

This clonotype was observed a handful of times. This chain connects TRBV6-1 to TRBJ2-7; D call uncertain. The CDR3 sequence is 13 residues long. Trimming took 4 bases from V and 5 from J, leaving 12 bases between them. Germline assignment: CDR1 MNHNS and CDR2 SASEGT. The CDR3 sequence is CASSGRPIHEQYF. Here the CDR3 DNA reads TGTGCCAGCAGTGGAAGACCTATTCACGAGCAGTACTTC.

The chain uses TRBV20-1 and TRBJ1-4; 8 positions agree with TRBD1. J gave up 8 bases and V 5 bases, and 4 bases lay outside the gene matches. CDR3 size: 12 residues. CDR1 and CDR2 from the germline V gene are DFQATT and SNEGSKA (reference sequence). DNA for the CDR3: TGCAGTGCTGCAGGGACAGGCGAAAAACTGTTTTTT. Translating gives CSAAGTGEKLFF.

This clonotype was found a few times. The CDR3 here is CASSSLRQGRFGEQYF. The DNA of the CDR3 is TGTGCCAGCAGTTCACTACGACAGGGGAGGTTCGGCGAGCAGTACTTC. The V gene is TRBV6-6, the J gene TRBJ2-7; 8 bases are a match to TRBD1. CDR3 length equals 16 residues. J gave up 6 bases and V 4 bases, and 14 bases lay outside the gene matches. CDR1 MNHNY and CDR2 SVGAGI come from the germline V gene (reference sequence).

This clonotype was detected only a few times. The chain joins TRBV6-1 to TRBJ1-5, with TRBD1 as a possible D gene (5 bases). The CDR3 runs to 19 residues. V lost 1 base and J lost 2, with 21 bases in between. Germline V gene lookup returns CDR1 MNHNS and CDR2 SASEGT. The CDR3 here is CASSEVSGGGKDGNQPQHF. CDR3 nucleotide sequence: TGTGCCAGCAGTGAAGTTAGTGGGGGAGGTAAGGACGGCAATCAGCCCCAGCATTTT.

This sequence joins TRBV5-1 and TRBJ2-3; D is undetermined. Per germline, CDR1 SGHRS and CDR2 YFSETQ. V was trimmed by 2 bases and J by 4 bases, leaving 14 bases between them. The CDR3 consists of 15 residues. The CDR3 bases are TGCGCCAGCAGCTTTCCGGGCTCAGAGGCAGATACGCAGTATTTT. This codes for CASSFPGSEADTQYF. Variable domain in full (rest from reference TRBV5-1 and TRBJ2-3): KAGVTQTPRYLIKTRGQQVTLSCSPISGHRSVSWYQQTPGQGLQFLFEYFSETQRNKGNFPGRFSGRQFSNSRSEMNVSTLELGDSALYLCASSFPGSEADTQYFGPGTRLTVL.

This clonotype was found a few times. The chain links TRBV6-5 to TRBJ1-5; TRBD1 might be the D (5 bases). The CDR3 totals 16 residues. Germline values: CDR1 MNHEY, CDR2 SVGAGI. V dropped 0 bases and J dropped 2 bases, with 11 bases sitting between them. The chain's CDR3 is CASSYSGEVGNQPQHF. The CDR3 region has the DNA TGTGCCAGCAGTTACTCGGGGGAGGTTGGCAATCAGCCCCAGCATTTT.

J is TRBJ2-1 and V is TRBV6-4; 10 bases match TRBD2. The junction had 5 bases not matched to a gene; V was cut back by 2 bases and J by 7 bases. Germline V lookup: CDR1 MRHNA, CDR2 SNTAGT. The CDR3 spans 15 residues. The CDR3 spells CASSDEAGGPNEQFF. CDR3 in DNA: TGTGCCAGCAGTGACGAAGCGGGGGGGCCGAATGAGCAGTTCTTC.

CDR3 DNA sequence: TGCAGTGCTAGCGGTCGCACAGGCCTAACTAATTACGCTAGCTCCTACGAGCAGTACTTC. Protein product: CSASGRTGLTNYASSYEQYF. V and J are TRBV20-1 and TRBJ2-7; possibly TRBD1 for D (5 bases). CDR1 is DFQATT and CDR2 is SNEGSKA in the germline V gene (reference sequence). CDR3 length: 20 amino acids. Trimming pared 3 bases from V and 0 bases from J, leaving 30 bases between.

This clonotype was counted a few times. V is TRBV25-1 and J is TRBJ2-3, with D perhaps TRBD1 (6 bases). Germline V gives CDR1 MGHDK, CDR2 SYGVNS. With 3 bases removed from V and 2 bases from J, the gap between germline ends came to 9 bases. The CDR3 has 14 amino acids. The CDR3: CASSDRGDTDTQYF. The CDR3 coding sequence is TGTGCCAGCAGTGACAGGGGCGACACAGATACGCAGTATTTT.

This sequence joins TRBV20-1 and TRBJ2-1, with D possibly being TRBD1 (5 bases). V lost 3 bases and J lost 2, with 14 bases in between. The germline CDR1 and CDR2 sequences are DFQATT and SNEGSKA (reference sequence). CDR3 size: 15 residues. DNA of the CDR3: TGCAGTGCTAGGGGCCAAGGGGCTACCTACAATGAGCAGTTCTTC. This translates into CSARGQGATYNEQFF.

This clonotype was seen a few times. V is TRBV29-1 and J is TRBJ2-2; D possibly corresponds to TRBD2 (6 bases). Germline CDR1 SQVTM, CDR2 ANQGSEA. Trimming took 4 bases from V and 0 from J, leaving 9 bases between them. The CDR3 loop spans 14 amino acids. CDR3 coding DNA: TGCAGCGTTGGTGGAGGGTCGAACACCGGGGAGCTGTTTTTT. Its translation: CSVGGGSNTGELFF.

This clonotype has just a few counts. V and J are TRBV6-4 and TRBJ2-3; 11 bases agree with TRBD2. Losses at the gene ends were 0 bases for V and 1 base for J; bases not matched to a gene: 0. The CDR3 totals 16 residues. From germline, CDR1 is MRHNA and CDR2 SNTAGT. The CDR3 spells CASSDSTSGGTDTQYF. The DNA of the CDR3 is TGTGCCAGCAGTGACTCGACTAGCGGGGGCACAGATACGCAGTATTTT.

The CDR3 DNA reads as TGCAGTGCTAGAGAGGCGGGACAGGGTTTATCTGAAGCTTTCTTT. This codes for CSAREAGQGLSEAFF. This chain connects TRBV20-1 to TRBJ1-1; 9 positions match TRBD1. The length of the CDR3 is 15 residues. CDR1 and CDR2 from the germline V gene are DFQATT and SNEGSKA (reference sequence). The J segment lost 6 bases and the V segment lost 0 bases, leaving 8 bases of the junction unmatched.

The CDR3 nucleotides are TGTGCCAGCATCCCGACAGGACTGAACACTGAAGCTTTCTTT. Translating it yields CASIPTGLNTEAFF. The chain joins TRBV6-2 or TRBV6-3 to TRBJ1-1; a weak D match, TRBD1 (6 bases). The V gene's germline CDR1 is MNHEY and CDR2 SVGEGT. The CDR3 sequence is 14 residues long. Trimming took off 7 bases at V and 0 bases at J, with 12 bases between the two ends.

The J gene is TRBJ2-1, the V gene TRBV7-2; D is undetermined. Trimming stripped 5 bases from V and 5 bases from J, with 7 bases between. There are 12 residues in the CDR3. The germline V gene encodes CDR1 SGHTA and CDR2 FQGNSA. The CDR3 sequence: CASSPFNNEQFF. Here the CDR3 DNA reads TGTGCCAGCAGCCCCTTCAACAATGAGCAGTTCTTC.

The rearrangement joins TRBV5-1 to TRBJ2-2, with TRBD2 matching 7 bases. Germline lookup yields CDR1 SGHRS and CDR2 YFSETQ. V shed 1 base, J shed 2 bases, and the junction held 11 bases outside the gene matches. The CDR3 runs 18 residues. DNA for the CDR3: TGCGCCAGCAGCTTGAGATCGGCAGGGAGGGCAAACACCGGGGAGCTGTTTTTT. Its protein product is CASSLRSAGRANTGELFF.

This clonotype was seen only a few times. The CDR3, as DNA: TGTGCCAGCAGTTCTGCGGGGTTTAATTCACCCCTCCACTTT. Its protein product is CASSSAGFNSPLHF. The chain recombines TRBV6-5 with TRBJ1-6; the D is unclear. Trimming cost V 4 bases and J 6 bases, with 10 bases left between them. The CDR3 consists of 14 residues. The V gene's germline CDR1 is MNHEY and CDR2 SVGAGI.

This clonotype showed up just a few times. The DNA for the CDR3 is TGTGCCAGCAGCTCAACTAGCGGGGCCGCCAATGAGCAGTTCTTC. This sequence encodes CASSSTSGAANEQFF. The chain joins TRBV7-2 to TRBJ2-1; 10 bases map to TRBD2. The CDR3 is 15 amino acids. V was pared by 4 bases and J by 6 bases, with 6 bases of the junction left unmatched. Germline V gene data show CDR1 as SGHTA and CDR2 as FQGNSA.

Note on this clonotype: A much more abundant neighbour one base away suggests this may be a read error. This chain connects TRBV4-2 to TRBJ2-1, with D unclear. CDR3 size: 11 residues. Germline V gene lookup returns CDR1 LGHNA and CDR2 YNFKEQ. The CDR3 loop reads CASSKDGSQFF. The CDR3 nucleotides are TGTGCCAGCAGCAAAGATGGGTCGCAGTTCTTC.

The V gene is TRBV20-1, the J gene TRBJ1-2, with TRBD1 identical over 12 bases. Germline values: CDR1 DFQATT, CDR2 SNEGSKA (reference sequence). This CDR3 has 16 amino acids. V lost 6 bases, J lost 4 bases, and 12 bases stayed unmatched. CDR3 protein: CSATGTGGALGYGYTF. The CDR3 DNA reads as TGCAGTGCGACCGGGACAGGGGGCGCATTAGGCTATGGCTACACCTTC.

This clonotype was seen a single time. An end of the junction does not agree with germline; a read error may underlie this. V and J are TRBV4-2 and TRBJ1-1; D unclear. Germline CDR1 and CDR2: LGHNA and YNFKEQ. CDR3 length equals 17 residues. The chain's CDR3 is CASSQEARLGRSTEAFF. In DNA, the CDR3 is TGCGCCAGCAGCCAAGAAGCCCGATTGGGGAGGTCCACTGAAGCTTTCTTT.

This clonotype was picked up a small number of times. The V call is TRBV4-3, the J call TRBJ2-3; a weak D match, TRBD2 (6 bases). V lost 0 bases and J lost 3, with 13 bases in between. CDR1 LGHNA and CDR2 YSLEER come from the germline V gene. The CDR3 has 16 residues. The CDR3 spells CASSQDYRLETDTQYF. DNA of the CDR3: TGCGCCAGCAGCCAAGATTACAGACTAGAAACAGATACGCAGTATTTT.

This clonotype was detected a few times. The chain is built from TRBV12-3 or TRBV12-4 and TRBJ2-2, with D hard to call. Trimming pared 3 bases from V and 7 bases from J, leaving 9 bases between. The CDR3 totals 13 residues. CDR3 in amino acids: CASSFFAGGELFF. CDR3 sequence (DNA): TGTGCCAGCAGTTTCTTTGCAGGCGGGGAGCTGTTTTTT.

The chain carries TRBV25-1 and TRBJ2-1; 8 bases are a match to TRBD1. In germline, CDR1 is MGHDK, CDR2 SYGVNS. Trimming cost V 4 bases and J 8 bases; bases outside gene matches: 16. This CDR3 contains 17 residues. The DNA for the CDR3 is TGTGCCAGCAGTGGCGCCTTCGGACAGGGTGGCTATTATGAGCAGTTCTTC. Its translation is CASSGAFGQGGYYEQFF.

CDR3 region: CSGWRRGYSGANVLTF. CDR3 in DNA: TGCAGCGGGTGGAGGCGGGGGTACTCTGGGGCCAACGTCCTGACTTTC. V and J are TRBV29-1 and TRBJ2-6; 7 bases are shared with TRBD2. The V gene end was trimmed by 7 bases and the J gene end by 0 bases; junction bases not matched to a gene: 9. CDR1 is SQVTM, CDR2 ANQGSEA, per germline. CDR3 length equals 16 residues.

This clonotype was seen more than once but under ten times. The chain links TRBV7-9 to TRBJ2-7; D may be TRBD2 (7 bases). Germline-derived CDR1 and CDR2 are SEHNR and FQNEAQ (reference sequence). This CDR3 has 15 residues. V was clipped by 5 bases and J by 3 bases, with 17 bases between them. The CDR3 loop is CASSNRGGPLYEQYF. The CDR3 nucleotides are TGTGCCAGCAGCAATAGGGGGGGACCACTCTACGAGCAGTACTTC.

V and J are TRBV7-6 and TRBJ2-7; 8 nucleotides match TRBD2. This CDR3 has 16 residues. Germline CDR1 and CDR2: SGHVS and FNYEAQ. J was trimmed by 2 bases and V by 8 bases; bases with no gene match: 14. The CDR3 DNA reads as TGTGCCAGCGGGAAGGCGGGGGGACCACATACCTACGAGCAGTACTTC. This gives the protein CASGKAGGPHTYEQYF.